The rows below give T cell receptor beta chains drawn from one sample of a study of regulatory T cells in long-lasting Graves disease. TCRdb independently ran MiXCR on the multiplex PCR reads; one entry per CDR3 protein. The sample contains 550,000 to 650,000 distinct CDR3 sequences, more than 15% of which appear only once. These same data were also listed under a study on T cells in Graves' hyperthyroidism and ophthalmopathy.

The source was peripheral blood mononuclear cells (PBMCs), collected at new diagnosis, from a patient treated with antithyroid drugs. The receptor set was obtained from a man in his late teens or twenties with Graves disease. CDR3s include the opening cysteine and the closing phenylalanine or tryptophan. Fields, in order: clone size, V gene, D gene, J gene, CDR3 protein, CDR3 DNA. A D gene is named only where the DNA matches it firmly. Clone size is shown for a subset of rows, as once, few, many or a class of expanded clone.

>many|TRBV20-1|NA|TRBJ2-7
CSHDRAGEQYF
TGCAGTCATGACCGGGCGGGCGAGCAGTACTTC
>many|TRBV10-3|NA|TRBJ2-7
CAINSGGSYEQYF
TGTGCCATCAATAGTGGGGGCTCCTACGAGCAGTACTTC
>NA|TRBV4-2|NA|TRBJ1-5
CASSHRGRDNQPQHF
TGTGCCAGCAGCCATAGAGGGCGGGATAACCAGCCCCAGCATTTT
>NA|TRBV6-5|NA|TRBJ1-1
CASSYSKGAGTEAFF
TGTGCCAGCAGTTACTCGAAGGGTGCGGGCACTGAAGCTTTCTTT
>many|TRBV6-1|NA|TRBJ1-5
CASSGRGLWDQPQHF
TGTGCCAGCAGTGGCCGGGGGCTATGGGATCAGCCCCAGCATTTT
>NA|TRBV5-1|NA|TRBJ2-3
CASSFGGHGTDTQYF
TGCGCCAGCAGCTTTGGTGGACATGGCACAGATACGCAGTATTTT
>many|TRBV20-1|TRBD1|TRBJ1-1
CSAPDRGVTEAFF
TGCAGTGCCCCTGACAGGGGAGTCACTGAAGCTTTCTTT
>many|TRBV30|TRBD2|TRBJ2-7
CAWSVILSGTFSYEQYF
TGTGCCTGGAGTGTGATCCTTAGCGGGACCTTCTCCTACGAGCAGTACTTC
>many|TRBV20-1|TRBD2|TRBJ2-1
CSARDRGLAGSYYNEQFF
TGCAGTGCTAGAGATCGGGGACTAGCGGGATCCTACTACAATGAGCAGTTCTTC
>many|TRBV29-1|NA|TRBJ2-7
CSVVGRVTDEQYF
TGCAGCGTTGTTGGCAGGGTCACCGACGAGCAGTACTTC
>many|TRBV27|TRBD1|TRBJ1-1
CASSLSSWDRGLIPMNTEAFF
TGTGCCAGCAGTTTAAGTTCATGGGACAGGGGTTTAATCCCGATGAACACTGAAGCTTTCTTT
>many|TRBV5-8|NA|TRBJ2-7
CAGQGGSYEQYF
TGTGCCGGTCAAGGGGGTTCCTACGAGCAGTACTTC
>many|TRBV11-2|TRBD2|TRBJ2-1
CASSRETSGGNNEQFF
TGTGCCAGCAGCCGGGAAACTAGCGGGGGCAACAATGAGCAGTTCTTC
>many|TRBV5-1|NA|TRBJ2-3
CASSLALQGGDTQYF
TGCGCCAGCAGCTTGGCGCTCCAGGGCGGAGATACGCAGTATTTT
>few|TRBV29-1|NA|TRBJ2-7
CSVVPGAGAGYEQYF
TGCAGCGTTGTACCCGGCGCAGGGGCGGGGTACGAGCAGTACTTC
>NA|TRBV6-4|NA|TRBJ2-7
CASQLSGGYEQYF
TGTGCCAGTCAGTTGTCGGGTGGGTACGAGCAGTACTTC
>few|TRBV6-1|NA|TRBJ2-1
CASSHRRGSGAYNEQFF
TGTGCCAGCAGCCACAGAAGGGGCTCGGGGGCTTACAATGAGCAGTTCTTC
>NA|TRBV2|NA|TRBJ1-4
CASSAGGRGEKLFF
TGTGCCAGCAGTGCTGGGGGGCGCGGGGAAAAACTGTTTTTT
>many|TRBV5-1|NA|TRBJ2-1
CASSLDVGSSYNEQFF
TGCGCCAGCAGCTTGGATGTGGGTAGTTCCTACAATGAGCAGTTCTTC
>few|TRBV20-1|TRBD2|TRBJ2-5
CSASPSVGGLAGWGGETQYF
TGCAGTGCTAGTCCTTCTGTGGGGGGACTAGCGGGTTGGGGGGGAGAGACCCAGTACTTC
>many|TRBV9|NA|TRBJ1-1
CASSVDPGAGTEAFF
TGTGCCAGCAGCGTAGACCCGGGGGCTGGCACTGAAGCTTTCTTT
>once|TRBV20-1|NA|TRBJ2-5
CSARGAGASGYQKTQYF
TGCAGTGCTAGAGGGGCGGGTGCTAGTGGGTACCAAAAGACCCAGTACTTC
>few|TRBV9|TRBD1|TRBJ2-3
CASSLMGDRDTQYF
TGTGCCAGCAGCTTGATGGGGGACAGAGATACGCAGTATTTT
>few|TRBV19|NA|TRBJ1-3
CASSPDLAGIDGNTIYF
TGTGCCAGTAGTCCGGACCTCGCAGGGATTGATGGAAACACCATATATTTT
>many|TRBV27|TRBD2|TRBJ2-1
CASSIGTSGRDEQFF
TGTGCCAGCAGTATTGGGACTAGCGGGAGGGATGAGCAGTTCTTC
>many|TRBV5-1|TRBD2|TRBJ2-1
CASSLDVIAGGEQFF
TGCGCCAGCAGCTTGGATGTGATAGCGGGTGGTGAGCAGTTCTTC
>NA|TRBV28|NA|TRBJ1-5
CASSYPAGAPNQPQHF
TGTGCCAGCAGTTACCCTGCAGGGGCACCCAATCAGCCCCAGCATTTT
>many|TRBV30|NA|TRBJ1-1
CAWSVLGTEAFF
TGTGCCTGGAGTGTACTGGGCACTGAAGCTTTCTTT
>many|TRBV2|TRBD1|TRBJ1-5
CASSERGTGGNQPQHF
TGTGCCAGCAGTGAACGGGGGACAGGGGGGAATCAGCCCCAGCATTTT
>many|TRBV6-1|TRBD1|TRBJ1-1
CASRRQGLGLGSDTEAFF
TGTGCCAGCAGAAGACAGGGCCTGGGGCTAGGTTCCGACACTGAAGCTTTCTTT
>many|TRBV27|TRBD1|TRBJ2-7
CASSRQGAYEQYF
TGTGCCAGCAGCCGACAGGGGGCTTACGAGCAGTACTTC
>few|TRBV27|NA|TRBJ2-1
CASSLYLPDNYNEQFF
TGTGCCAGCAGTTTATATCTCCCGGACAACTACAATGAGCAGTTCTTC
>many|TRBV5-1|TRBD1|TRBJ1-1
CASRPLTGGNTEAFF
TGCGCCAGCAGACCACTTACAGGGGGCAACACTGAAGCTTTCTTT
>many|TRBV11-2|NA|TRBJ2-1
CASMHAYRESDEQFF
TGTGCCAGCATGCATGCATACAGGGAGTCGGATGAGCAGTTCTTC
>many|TRBV5-1|NA|TRBJ2-1
CASSDSYEQFF
TGCGCCAGCAGCGATAGCTATGAGCAGTTCTTC
>many|TRBV7-9|TRBD2|TRBJ2-3
CASSLARAGGSADTQYF
TGTGCCAGCAGCTTAGCGCGAGCGGGAGGGTCTGCAGATACGCAGTATTTT
>many|TRBV7-8|NA|TRBJ1-1
CASSSTMNTEAFF
TGTGCCAGCAGCTCAACTATGAACACTGAAGCTTTCTTT
>few|TRBV6-1|NA|TRBJ1-4
CASSDAKATAFF
TGTGCCAGCAGTGACGCGAAGGCTACAGCCTTTTTT
>few|TRBV19|TRBD1|TRBJ1-2
CASRTGQGYGYTF
TGTGCCAGTAGAACCGGACAGGGCTATGGCTACACCTTC
>many|TRBV27|TRBD2|TRBJ2-2
CASSQDGRAGELFF
TGTGCCAGCAGTCAGGACGGGAGGGCCGGGGAGCTGTTTTTT
>few|TRBV6-5|TRBD2|TRBJ2-1
CASSYPGLADEQFF
TGTGCCAGCAGTTACCCCGGACTAGCCGATGAGCAGTTCTTC
>few|TRBV5-1|NA|TRBJ1-5
CASSQGPYSNQPQHF
TGCGCCAGCAGCCAGGGACCATATAGCAATCAGCCCCAGCATTTT
>NA|TRBV19|NA|TRBJ1-1
CASSTQGPVNTEAFF
TGTGCCAGTAGTACTCAGGGGCCTGTGAACACTGAAGCTTTCTTT
>many|TRBV6-9|NA|TRBJ1-5
CASSSRIPNQPQHF
TGTGCCAGCAGTTCAAGAATACCTAATCAGCCCCAGCATTTT
>many|TRBV12-3/TRBV12-4|TRBD1|TRBJ2-5
CASSFIRWGTEYQETQYF
TGTGCCAGCAGTTTTATTCGTTGGGGGACAGAGTACCAAGAGACCCAGTACTTC
>NA|TRBV7-3|NA|TRBJ2-1
CASSLAKHNEQFF
TGTGCCAGCAGCTTGGCAAAACACAATGAGCAGTTCTTC
>many|TRBV10-2|NA|TRBJ1-5
CASSEQASNQPQHF
TGCGCCAGCAGTGAACAGGCCTCGAATCAGCCCCAGCATTTT
>many|TRBV2|NA|TRBJ2-5
CASKLGETQYF
TGTGCCAGCAAGTTGGGGGAGACCCAGTACTTC
>many|TRBV3-1|NA|TRBJ2-3
CASSQEPPAGQYF
TGTGCCAGCAGCCAAGAACCCCCCGCCGGGCAGTATTTT
>NA|TRBV29-1|NA|TRBJ2-2
CSVDRETGELFF
TGCAGCGTTGATAGGGAGACCGGGGAGCTGTTTTTT
>NA|TRBV7-2|TRBD1|TRBJ1-5
CASSLGWDRGRLDQPQHF
TGTGCCAGCAGCTTAGGATGGGACAGGGGGCGGTTGGATCAGCCCCAGCATTTT
>few|TRBV5-1|NA|TRBJ2-5
CASSLVGTVQETQYF
TGCGCCAGCAGCTTGGTTGGCACCGTTCAAGAGACCCAGTACTTC
>NA|TRBV29-1|NA|TRBJ2-5
CSVDARGKKTQYF
TGCAGCGTTGATGCTAGGGGGAAGAAGACCCAGTACTTC